Sequencing of this T cell receptor beta chain was carried out in a study of T-cell memory formation after mild COVID-19. For the study at large: Among the donors, TCR clusters were largely specific to each donor. General observations from the study: A subset of responding clones appeared in pre-infection memory, suggesting cross-reactive memory joined.

V lost 0 bases and J 4 bases, leaving 7 bases between the germline ends. This CDR3 comprises 13 residues. Per germline, CDR1 LGHNA and CDR2 YNFKEQ. As to this clonotype: Its antigen is as yet unknown.

The 5'RACE method, run with constant-segment primers, produced TCR alpha and TCR beta cDNA libraries (carrying sample barcodes and UMIs). TCRdb itself ran the 5' RACE reads through MiXCR, one entry per CDR3 protein. Among about 170,000 distinct CDR3 sequences listed, about an eighth were seen once. The rearrangement uses TRBV4-2 and TRBJ2-7; the D is unclear. The TCR comes from a man younger than 30 who had mild COVID-19 (a few samples of this study predate the infection). Cell type and time point are not known. The sample consisted of PBMCs or a T cell subset sorted from them (not recorded which). The CDR3 spells CASSQDRLYEQYV. CDR3 DNA: TGTGCCAGCAGCCAAGACAGGTTATACGAGCAGTACGTC.